A single sample gave rise to the 18 T cell receptor beta chains below, sequenced in a study of cytomegalovirus exposure and HLA in healthy donors. PCR primers comprised 60 Vbeta and 13 Jbeta primers. This table comes from immunoSEQ multiplex PCR, and its TCRdb copy is limited to in-frame clones, with some not included. Here the sample spans about 130,000 clones, roughly 80% being singletons. What was sequenced was PBMCs. The receptor set was obtained from a man aged 45 to 65 in good health and CMV-seronegative.

The chain has TRBV5-1 and TRBJ1-1; D remains unclear. CDR1 is SGHRS and CDR2 is YFSETQ in the germline V gene. CDR3 length: 14 residues. Deletions cut 0 bases from V and 1 base from J, with 7 bases between. The CDR3 loop is CASSLAGSNTEAFF. As DNA, the CDR3 is TGCGCCAGCAGCTTGGCGGGTTCGAACACTGAAGCTTTCTTT.

About this clone: The sample holds other DNA sequences that translate to the same CDR3. The chain joins TRBV18 to TRBJ1-5; no clear D gene. The CDR3 is made up of 14 amino acids. Germline lookup yields CDR1 KGHSH and CDR2 LQKENI. V was trimmed by 3 bases and J by 3 bases, leaving 9 bases between them. CDR3 sequence: CASSPGGVNQPQHF. CDR3 bases: TGTGCCAGCTCACCCGGAGGTGTCAATCAGCCCCAGCATTTT.

The genes are TRBV7-2 and TRBJ2-7; the match to TRBD2 covers 13 bases. Germline CDR1 is SGHTA and CDR2 is FQGNSA. This CDR3 contains 14 residues. V shed 5 bases and J 4 bases; nucleotides not matched to a gene: 2. The CDR3 reads CASSLGLAGYEQYF. The CDR3 region has the DNA TGTGCCAGCAGCCTGGGACTAGCGGGATACGAGCAGTACTTC.

In this sample, this clone turned up once. The V gene is TRBV6-5, the J gene TRBJ1-5; TRBD1 matches at 8 bases. V trimming: 5 bases; J trimming: 4 bases; junction bases outside the gene matches: 7. CDR1 and CDR2 from the germline V gene are MNHEY and SVGAGI. The CDR3 loop spans 15 amino acids. Here the CDR3 DNA reads TGTGCCAGCAGTCTATACGGGACAGGTAATCAGCCCCAGCATTTT. Its translation is CASSLYGTGNQPQHF.

The rearrangement uses TRBV9 and TRBJ2-7, with D possibly being TRBD2 (6 bases). This CDR3 region has 14 residues. From germline, CDR1 is SGDLS and CDR2 YYNGEE. Trimming took 3 bases from V and 2 from J, leaving 12 bases between them. As DNA, the CDR3 is TGTGCCAGCAGCGAGCTGGACTACCCCTACGAGCAGTACTTC. It yields the protein CASSELDYPYEQYF.

The chain carries TRBV6-5 and TRBJ2-7; a possible D gene is TRBD2 (6 bases). The ends were cut back, 8 bases at V and 2 bases at J, with 13 bases in the middle. The CDR3 is 13 residues long. Germline assignment: CDR1 MNHEY and CDR2 SVGAGI. As DNA, the CDR3 is TGTGCCAGCGGAGAAGGGGAGGCCTACGAGCAGTACTTC. Residues: CASGEGEAYEQYF.

The table lists this clone with a count of one. This chain links TRBV11-1 with TRBJ2-7, with TRBD1 identical over 9 bases. J was trimmed by 6 bases and V by 5 bases; bases with no gene match: 5. The CDR3 is 13 amino acids. Looked up from germline, CDR1 is SGHAT and CDR2 is FQDESV (reference sequence). CDR3 DNA: TGTGCCAGCAGCAGCTGGACAGGGGCCGAGCAGTACTTC. Its protein is CASSSWTGAEQYF.

This clone appeared a few times. The chain links TRBV21-1 to TRBJ2-7; TRBD1 reflects the table's D call only, with no check against the DNA. TRBV21-1 is noted as a pseudogene. There are 15 residues in the CDR3. The CDR3 loop is CASSRGDRSYYEQYF. Written as DNA, the CDR3 is TGTGCCAGCAGCAGGGGGGACAGGTCTTACTACGAGCAGTACTTC.

This chain connects TRBV4-1 to TRBJ2-1; 14 nucleotides align to TRBD2. V lost 3 bases and J lost 9; bases outside the gene matches: 7. Germline-derived CDR1 and CDR2 are MGHRA and YSYEKL. This CDR3 contains 16 residues. Written as DNA, the CDR3 is TGCGCCAGCAGCCAGCCGACTAGCGGGAGGGGGTCTGAGCAGTTCTTC. Translation: CASSQPTSGRGSEQFF.

This chain joins TRBV7-2 and TRBJ1-2; D remains unclear. CDR1 SGHTA and CDR2 FQGNSA come from the germline V gene. This CDR3 comprises 14 residues. V gave up 1 base and J gave up 8 bases, with 14 bases separating them. DNA of the CDR3: TGTGCCAGCAGCTTAGACTTATTACCGGGAGGCTACACCTTC. Translated, it gives CASSLDLLPGGYTF.

The rearrangement uses TRBV5-6 and TRBJ1-2; 8 nucleotides line up with TRBD1. The ends lost 2 bases at V and 0 bases at J; junction bases unmatched: 9. The CDR3 covers 17 residues. Germline V lookup: CDR1 SGHDT, CDR2 YYEEEE. The DNA for the CDR3 is TGTGCCAGCAGCTTTTCCGGGACAGGCCGGACTAACTATGGCTACACCTTC. Amino acids: CASSFSGTGRTNYGYTF.

This clone was counted a few times. The gene calls are TRBV6-1 and TRBJ2-1; a weak D match, TRBD2 (6 bases). The CDR3 length is 17 residues. The V gene lost 4 bases and the J gene lost 6 bases, with 22 bases spanning the gap. Germline-derived CDR1 and CDR2 are MNHNS and SASEGT. DNA of the CDR3: TGTGCCAGCAGTGCCGTGGAAACAAGGAGGGTGGGCAATGAGCAGTTCTTC. It specifies CASSAVETRRVGNEQFF.

The V gene is TRBV4-2, the J gene TRBJ2-2; 12 bases agree with TRBD2. The length of the CDR3 is 17 residues. The V and J ends lost 0 bases and 5 bases, in that order; junction bases with no gene match: 4. The germline V gene encodes CDR1 LGHNA and CDR2 YNFKEQ. The CDR3 spells CASSQELAGGRTGELFF. The CDR3, as DNA: TGTGCCAGCAGCCAAGAACTAGCGGGAGGAAGAACCGGGGAGCTGTTTTTT.

The table lists this clone with a few counts. The gene calls are TRBV5-1 and TRBJ1-2, with 8 bases aligning to TRBD1. This CDR3 contains 15 residues. The ends lost 0 bases at V and 3 bases at J; junction bases unmatched: 4. CDR1 and CDR2 from the germline V gene are SGHRS and YFSETQ. The CDR3 DNA is TGCGCCAGCAGCTTGGTTCCAGGGGGCGACTATGGCTACACCTTC. Protein: CASSLVPGGDYGYTF. The whole variable domain, remainder taken from reference TRBV5-1 and TRBJ1-2, is KAGVTQTPRYLIKTRGQQVTLSCSPISGHRSVSWYQQTPGQGLQFLFEYFSETQRNKGNFPGRFSGRQFSNSRSEMNVSTLELGDSALYLCASSLVPGGDYGYTFGSGTRLTVV.

CDR3 amino acids: CASSLDEGLNTEAFF. The CDR3 DNA is TGTGCCAGCAGCTTAGATGAGGGATTGAACACTGAAGCTTTCTTT. The chain joins TRBV11-2 to TRBJ1-1, with D unresolved. CDR3 length: 15 amino acids. Germline CDR1 reads SGHAT; CDR2 reads FQNNGV. The V gene lost 0 bases and the J gene lost 0 bases, with 8 bases spanning the gap. The variable domain in full, completed from reference TRBV11-2 and TRBJ1-1, reads EAGVAQSPRYKIIEKRQSVAFWCNPISGHATLYWYQQILGQGPKLLIQFQNNGVVDDSQLPKDRFSAERLKGVDSTLKIQPAKLEDSAVYLCASSLDEGLNTEAFFGQGTRLTVV.

This chain joins TRBV13 and TRBJ2-1; TRBD2 agrees at 14 bases. Germline V lookup: CDR1 PRHDT, CDR2 FYEKMQ (reference sequence). This CDR3 spans 20 amino acids. V gave up 3 bases and J gave up 3 bases; unmatched junction bases: 13. CDR3 nucleotides: TGTGCCAGCAGCTTTACCCCCGGGACTAGCGGGAGTCTTAACTACAATGAGCAGTTCTTC. This codes for CASSFTPGTSGSLNYNEQFF. Filled out from reference TRBV13 and TRBJ2-1, the complete variable domain reads AAGVIQSPRHLIKEKRETATLKCYPIPRHDTVYWYQQGPGQDPQFLISFYEKMQSDKGSIPDRFSAQQFSDYHSELNMSSLELGDSALYFCASSFTPGTSGSLNYNEQFFGPGTRLTVL.

The chain uses TRBV7-3 and TRBJ2-1, with D tentatively TRBD2 (6 bases). This CDR3 has 14 residues. Germline V gene lookup returns CDR1 SGHTA and CDR2 FQGTGA. V shed 0 bases and J shed 6 bases, with 9 bases lying between them. CDR3 region: CASSLTRESNEQFF. CDR3 DNA sequence: TGTGCCAGCAGCTTAACACGGGAGTCCAATGAGCAGTTCTTC.

The chain recombines TRBV11-2 with TRBJ2-4, with a possible D match to TRBD1 (5 bases). The V end lost 5 bases, the J end lost 0 bases, and 17 bases lay between the germline ends. The germline V gene encodes CDR1 SGHAT and CDR2 FQNNGV. The CDR3 runs 17 residues. The CDR3 sequence is CASSQIDRGAAKNIQYF. The DNA for the CDR3 is TGTGCCAGCAGCCAAATTGATAGGGGTGCAGCCAAAAACATTCAGTACTTC.